This is a list of T cell receptor beta chains from one sample in a study of persistence of HIV-infected CD4 T cells. No antigen has been identified for these receptors. Some clones are missing from TCRdb's copy, which holds only in-frame ones; the method was immunoSEQ multiplex PCR. The profile covers under 40,000 clones, with roughly 80% appearing a single time and about 6.8% taken by the ten largest. The sample was CD4+ T cells sorted from PBMCs after approximately 18-hour stimulation, taken from a patient who received antiretroviral therapy. All receptors come from an adult woman with HIV who was CMV-seropositive. The conserved cysteine and the conserved F or W are not part of the CDR3 here.

v_call,cdr3_length,cdr3_aa
TRBV7-2,13,ASSLSGGTSYEQY
TRBV9,13,ASSVSGTSRGEQY
TRBV28,11,ATSTSGRYLRY
TRBV6-1,12,ASRTAGDTGEQY
TRBV3-1/TRBV3-2,13,ASSQDGRGGDGYT
TRBV7-9,12,ASRRQGAYNEQF
TRBV4-2,12,ASSQGGVGEKLF
TRBV19,10,ASSIGGQPQH
TRBV7-8,13,ASSHLDSPRGGYT
TRBV7-6,13,ASSWHRGGNQPQH
TRBV29-1,11,SVGSKLNYGYT
TRBV12-5,11,ASGTGQNQPQH
TRBV19,12,ASSRGQRNQPQH